One and the same sample provided the 17 T cell receptor beta chains below, sequenced in a study of blood T cell repertoires in COVID-19. The assay was immunoSEQ multiplex PCR, and TCRdb's table has in-frame clones only and misses some. The table lists over 110,000 clones, under 90% of them singletons. Sequencing input: PBMCs or T cells enriched from blood (not recorded which). These receptors were taken from a man aged 45 to 65 in a cohort exposed to, infected with or recovered from COVID-19 (not recorded which).

This sequence joins TRBV10-3 and TRBJ2-2; TRBD2 matches 8 bases. CDR1 is ENHRY, CDR2 SYGVKD, per germline. J was trimmed by 5 bases and V by 6 bases; bases with no gene match: 8. The CDR3 extends over 15 amino acids. The CDR3 loop reads CAIRALAGLTGELFF. The CDR3 DNA follows: TGTGCCATCAGGGCTTTAGCGGGATTAACCGGGGAGCTGTTTTTT.

This chain connects TRBV28 to TRBJ1-5, with D perhaps matching TRBD1 (6 bases). V was clipped by 6 bases and J by 3 bases, with 12 bases between them. CDR1 is MDHEN, CDR2 SYDVKM, per germline. The CDR3 runs 14 residues. The CDR3 DNA follows: TGTGCCAGCAGGCCGGGGGGCCTCAATCAGCCCCAGCATTTT. Amino acid sequence: CASRPGGLNQPQHF.

This clone was seen only once. The V and J genes are TRBV3-1 (or the pseudogene TRBV3-2) and TRBJ1-1; D is possibly TRBD1 (6 bases). Germline values: CDR1 LGHDT, CDR2 YNNKEL (reference sequence). The V gene lost 4 bases and the J gene lost 8 bases, with 14 bases spanning the gap. The CDR3 runs to 13 residues. In DNA, the CDR3 is TGTGCCAGCAGCCTTTTGACAGGCGGGGAAGCTTTCTTT. It is translated as CASSLLTGGEAFF.

The V and J genes are TRBV28 and TRBJ2-1; the match to TRBD2 covers 8 bases. Germline CDR1 is MDHEN and CDR2 is SYDVKM. This CDR3 comprises 15 residues. V shed 2 bases, J shed 6 bases, and the junction held 6 bases outside the gene matches. CDR3: CASSLRREVVNEQFF. DNA for the CDR3: TGTGCCAGCAGTTTAAGGCGGGAGGTTGTCAATGAGCAGTTCTTC.

This clone was counted many times. The J gene is TRBJ2-7, the V gene TRBV7-9; tentative D call: TRBD1 (5 bases). V was trimmed by 1 base and J by 3 bases, leaving 7 bases between them. Germline lookup yields CDR1 SEHNR and CDR2 FQNEAQ (reference sequence). The CDR3 loop spans 13 amino acids. The CDR3 loop is CASSLGGIYEQYF. CDR3 coding DNA: TGTGCCAGCAGCTTAGGGGGCATCTACGAGCAGTACTTC.

The chain recombines TRBV3-1 (or the pseudogene TRBV3-2) with TRBJ1-3; no clear D. The CDR3 length is 14 residues. V was pared by 5 bases and J by 4 bases, with 12 bases between. Germline-derived CDR1 and CDR2 are LGHDT and YNNKEL (reference sequence). The CDR3 DNA is TGTGCCAGCAGCTTTGCGCCCAGGGGAAACACCATATATTTT. It translates to CASSFAPRGNTIYF.

The genes are TRBV28 and TRBJ1-2; D gene uncertain. Germline CDR1 reads MDHEN; CDR2 reads SYDVKM. The CDR3 consists of 13 residues. Deletions cut 7 bases from V and 5 bases from J, with 14 bases between. In DNA, the CDR3 is TGTGCCAGCACGCTTACGGGATTTTATGGCTACACCTTC. It codes for CASTLTGFYGYTF.

This chain uses TRBV6-2 or TRBV6-3 with TRBJ1-5; 9 bases align to TRBD1. Unmatched junction bases numbered 10, after V lost 4 bases and J lost 3 bases. Germline lookup yields CDR1 MNHEY and CDR2 SVGEGT. The CDR3 sequence is 17 residues long. Written as DNA, the CDR3 is TGTGCCAGCAGTTTTATTCCGGGACAGGGCTCCAATCAGCCCCAGCATTTT. Amino acids: CASSFIPGQGSNQPQHF.

This clone is a singleton in its sample. The chain has TRBV7-9 and TRBJ2-7; 9 bases are shared with TRBD2. Per the germline V gene, CDR1 is SEHNR and CDR2 is FQNEAQ (reference sequence). The CDR3 runs to 16 residues. Trimming cost V 1 base and J 5 bases; bases outside gene matches: 9. The CDR3 DNA sequence: TGTGCCAGCAGCTTAGTTGACGGCGGGAGGGGGGACGAGCAGTACTTC. The encoded protein is CASSLVDGGRGDEQYF.

The rearrangement uses TRBV12-3 or TRBV12-4 and TRBJ1-2; 7 nucleotides line up with TRBD1. V dropped 5 bases and J dropped 7; count of bases not matched to a gene: 4. The CDR3 loop spans 12 amino acids. The CDR3 DNA reads TGTGCCAGCAGTAAACAGGGGTTTGGCTACACCTTC. Encoded protein: CASSKQGFGYTF.

The rearrangement uses TRBV18 and TRBJ2-6; tentatively, D is TRBD2 (5 bases). This CDR3 comprises 19 residues. Germline V gene lookup returns CDR1 KGHSH and CDR2 LQKENI. Trimming cost V 0 bases and J 0 bases, with 15 bases left between them. CDR3 in amino acids: CASSPPGEKIASGANVLTF. The CDR3 nucleotides are TGTGCCAGCTCACCACCTGGGGAGAAAATCGCCTCTGGGGCCAACGTCCTGACTTTC. Full variable domain (outside the CDR3, taken from reference TRBV18 and TRBJ2-6): NAGVMQNPRHLVRRRGQEARLRCSPMKGHSHVYWYRQLPEEGLKFMVYLQKENIIDESGMPKERFSAEFPKEGPSILRIQQVVRGDSAAYFCASSPPGEKIASGANVLTFGAGSRLTVL.

This rearrangement joins TRBV14 to TRBJ1-2; 9 bases agree with TRBD1. This CDR3 is built from 16 residues. Trimming cost V 4 bases and J 0 bases; bases outside gene matches: 6. Germline assignment: CDR1 SGHDN and CDR2 FVKESK. As DNA, the CDR3 is TGTGCCAGCAGCCTAAGGACAGGGGACCCTAACTATGGCTACACCTTC. Translated, it gives CASSLRTGDPNYGYTF.

The chain's CDR3 is CASSQERPGGLSVGNEQFF. CDR3 bases: TGCGCCAGCAGCCAAGAAAGACCGGGGGGATTGTCTGTGGGCAATGAGCAGTTCTTC. The V and J genes are TRBV4-3 and TRBJ2-1, with 7 bases fitting TRBD2. J lost 6 bases, V lost 0 bases, and 17 bases had no gene match. The CDR3 totals 19 residues. Per the germline V gene, CDR1 is LGHNA and CDR2 is YSLEER.

The V call is TRBV5-6, the J call TRBJ1-1, with D possibly matching TRBD1 (5 bases). The length of the CDR3 is 12 residues. The germline V and J ends were trimmed by 4 bases and 7 bases, with 11 bases remaining between them. Germline V gene lookup returns CDR1 SGHDT and CDR2 YYEEEE. The chain's CDR3 is CASSTGHSEAFF. The CDR3 nucleotides read TGTGCCAGCAGCACCGGACATAGTGAAGCTTTCTTT.

The CDR3 coding sequence is TGTGCCAGCAGCGAGGCGTATCGGACAGGACCCTATGGCTACACCTTC. Residues: CASSEAYRTGPYGYTF. This rearrangement joins TRBV7-8 to TRBJ1-2; TRBD1 agrees at 7 bases. CDR3 size: 16 residues. V trimming: 5 bases; J trimming: 4 bases; junction bases outside the gene matches: 13. Germline V gene lookup returns CDR1 SGHVS and CDR2 FQNEAQ. Full variable domain (missing parts from reference TRBV7-8 and TRBJ1-2): GAGVSQSPRYKVAKRGQDVALRCDPISGHVSLFWYQQALGQGPEFLTYFQNEAQLDKSGLPSDRFFAERPEGSVSTLKIQRTQQEDSAVYLCASSEAYRTGPYGYTFGSGTRLTVV.

The chain joins TRBV3-1 (or the pseudogene TRBV3-2) to TRBJ2-7; D is possibly TRBD2 (6 bases). Trimming stripped 4 bases from V and 1 base from J, with 17 bases between. From germline, CDR1 is LGHDT and CDR2 YNNKEL (reference sequence). This CDR3 region has 16 residues. The chain's CDR3 is CASSLHGGFWSYEQYF. DNA for the CDR3: TGTGCCAGCAGCCTACACGGAGGGTTTTGGTCCTACGAGCAGTACTTC.

This rearrangement joins TRBV7-6 to TRBJ1-5; 8 bases line up with TRBD1. With V trimmed by 6 bases and J by 6 bases, 7 bases remained unmatched. This CDR3 has 14 residues. CDR1 SGHVS and CDR2 FNYEAQ come from the germline V gene. The CDR3 here is CASSPGQGSQPQHF. The CDR3 DNA sequence: TGTGCCAGCAGTCCCGGACAGGGTAGTCAGCCCCAGCATTTT. Drawing the rest from reference TRBV7-6 and TRBJ1-5, the complete variable domain is GAGVSQSPRYKVTKRGQDVALRCDPISGHVSLYWYRQALGQGPEFLTYFNYEAQQDKSGLPNDRFSAERPEGSISTLTIQRTEQRDSAMYRCASSPGQGSQPQHFGDGTRLSIL.